Below, one T cell receptor (beta chain) is given with its context. Germline V gene sequence: CDR1 MNHEY, CDR2 SVGAGI. The CDR3 length is 12 residues. With 0 bases removed from V and 8 bases from J, the gap between germline ends came to 7 bases. The source of the sample is a study of blood T cell repertoires in COVID-19. At the level of the study: Collection of acute and convalescent COVID-19 samples took place in the United States, Italy and Spain. The analysed material was cDNA or gDNA that came from T cells, B-cell-depleted T cells, or PBMCs.

Participants were aged about 18 to 89 years from approximately 23 US areas. Only in-frame clones appear in the TCRdb table, and some are missing; sequencing was by immunoSEQ multiplex PCR. The table has 180,000 or so clones, roughly 80% seen once. The rearrangement links TRBV6-5 to TRBJ1-1; D remains ambiguous. The TCR was taken from a middle-aged man who had recovered from COVID-19. Material for sequencing was PBMCs or T cells enriched from blood (not recorded which). Written as DNA, the CDR3 is TGTGCCAGCAGTTACTCTTCCGGGGAAGCTTTCTTT. This translates into CASSYSSGEAFF.